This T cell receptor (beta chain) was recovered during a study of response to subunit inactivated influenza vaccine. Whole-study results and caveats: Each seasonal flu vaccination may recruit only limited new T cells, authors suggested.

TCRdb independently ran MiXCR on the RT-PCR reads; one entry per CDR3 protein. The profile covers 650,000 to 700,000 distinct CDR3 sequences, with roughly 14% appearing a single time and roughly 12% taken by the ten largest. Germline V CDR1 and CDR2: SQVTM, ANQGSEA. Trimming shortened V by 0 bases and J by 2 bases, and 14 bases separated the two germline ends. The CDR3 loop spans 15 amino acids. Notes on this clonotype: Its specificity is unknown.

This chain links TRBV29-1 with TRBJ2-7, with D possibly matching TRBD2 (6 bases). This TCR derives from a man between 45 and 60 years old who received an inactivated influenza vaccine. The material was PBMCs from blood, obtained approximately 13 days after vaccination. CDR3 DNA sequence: TGCAGCGTTGAAGATGGCGGCGGGGCGGCCTACGAGCAGTACTTC. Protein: CSVEDGGGAAYEQYF.